This T cell receptor beta chain is from a study of chemoradiotherapy in HPV16-positive cancers. Deletions cut 7 bases from V and 4 bases from J, with 17 bases between. This CDR3 comprises 15 residues. Germline CDR1 and CDR2: MDHEN and SYDVKM. Study observations and caveats: Better recurrence-free survival went with HPV-responsive T-cell expansion in HPV16-positive patients.

The protocol was immunoSEQ multiplex PCR, while the TCRdb copy is restricted to in-frame clones and leaves out a portion. Among fewer than 15,000 clones listed, 63% were seen once. This clone was seen more than once but under ten times. What it binds is unknown. This material was obtained from a patient who underwent chemoradiotherapy. This clonotype was sampled from a human donor with HPV-associated anogenital cancer. This rearrangement joins TRBV28 to TRBJ1-5; D gene unclear. The CDR3 here is CASTPSLEFNQPQHF. CDR3 DNA: TGTGCCAGCACTCCTAGTCTGGAGTTTAATCAGCCCCAGCATTTT. The variable domain in full, with the rest retrieved from reference TRBV28 and TRBJ1-5, is DVKVTQSSRYLVKRTGEKVFLECVQDMDHENMFWYRQDPGLGLRLIYFSYDVKMKEKGDIPEGYSVSREKKERFSLILESASTNQTSMYLCASTPSLEFNQPQHFGDGTRLSIL.